This T cell receptor (beta chain) stems from a study of human T cells and chemical hapten exposure. Study background: Among samples, TCR yields varied mainly because of small differences in pooled library volume.

Germline CDR1 is MNHNS and CDR2 is SASEGT. This CDR3 spans 11 amino acids. Trimming took 6 bases from V and 8 from J, leaving 10 bases between them. Unique molecular identifiers were linked by the library to individual cDNA molecules. TCRdb recomputed calls from the RACE reads with MiXCR, one row per CDR3 protein. The sample lists roughly 75,000 distinct CDR3 sequences; 8.5% to 10% were seen once. Time point in this sample: healthy volunteer bleed at 6 weeks. Unfractionated whole blood yielded the extracted total RNA. The specimen sequenced was whole blood. The origin of this receptor is a female donor in good health. Some clones in this sample may be carry-over from other donors' samples. The genes are TRBV6-1 and TRBJ1-1; no clear D gene. As DNA, the CDR3 is TGTGCCAGCAGGGACGGTCGCGAAGCTTTCTTT. This gives the protein CASRDGREAFF.